The 27 T cell receptor beta chains presented below share a single source sample, sequenced in a study of blood T cell repertoires in COVID-19. Sequencing was performed with immunoSEQ multiplex PCR; in TCRdb, only in-frame clones are kept and a portion is missing. The table records 250,000 to 300,000 clones, 80% to 85% of them present only once. Sequenced: peripheral blood. The receptors were sampled from a woman in her sixties with active or convalescent COVID-19.

V and J are TRBV5-1 and TRBJ2-5; the match to TRBD2 covers 11 bases. The CDR3 totals 16 residues. Trimming cost V 0 bases and J 1 base; bases outside gene matches: 2. Germline V gene data show CDR1 as SGHRS and CDR2 as YFSETQ. CDR3 in DNA: TGCGCCAGCAGCTTGGCTCTAGCGGGGGGCCAAGAGACCCAGTACTTC. Translating gives CASSLALAGGQETQYF.

V and J are TRBV5-1 and TRBJ2-7; D may be TRBD1 (5 bases). Trimming took 0 bases from V and 3 from J, leaving 10 bases between them. Germline V lookup: CDR1 SGHRS, CDR2 YFSETQ. This CDR3 has 14 residues. DNA of the CDR3: TGCGCCAGCAGCTTGGCACAGGCTAACTACGAGCAGTACTTC. Amino acid sequence: CASSLAQANYEQYF.

A few counts support this clone. This chain uses TRBV30 with TRBJ1-5; tentatively, D is TRBD1 (6 bases). Germline CDR1 is GTSNPN and CDR2 is SVGIG (reference sequence). CDR3 size: 14 residues. Trimming shortened V by 6 bases and J by 7 bases, and 19 bases separated the two germline ends. The CDR3 protein is CACEWAGAGQPQHF. The DNA for the CDR3 is TGTGCCTGCGAGTGGGCGGGGGCCGGACAGCCCCAGCATTTT. The complete variable domain, with remaining parts taken from reference TRBV30 and TRBJ1-5, reads SQTIHQWPATLVQPVGSPLSLECTVEGTSNPNLYWYRQAAGRGLQLLFYSVGIGQISSEVPQNLSASRPQDRQFILSSKKLLLSDSGFYLCACEWAGAGQPQHFGDGTRLSIL.

The V gene is TRBV6-5, the J gene TRBJ1-2; 8 nucleotides align to TRBD1. This CDR3 is 13 amino acids long. V shed 7 bases and J 6 bases; nucleotides not matched to a gene: 7. Germline V gene sequence: CDR1 MNHEY, CDR2 SVGAGI. CDR3 protein: CASTRGPGDGYTF. The CDR3 nucleotides read TGTGCCAGCACCAGGGGGCCGGGTGATGGCTACACCTTC.

This chain uses TRBV6-5 with TRBJ1-2; D call uncertain. This CDR3 has 13 residues. CDR1 is MNHEY and CDR2 is SVGAGI in the germline V gene. Trimming took 6 bases from V and 8 from J, leaving 16 bases between them. The CDR3 sequence: CASRAPADWGYTF. Written as DNA, the CDR3 is TGTGCCAGCAGGGCCCCGGCAGACTGGGGCTACACCTTC.

The rearrangement links TRBV19 to TRBJ2-3; the match to TRBD2 covers 7 bases. The CDR3 contains 14 residues. CDR1 and CDR2 from the germline V gene are LNHDA and SQIVND (reference sequence). J lost 5 bases, V lost 1 base, and 3 bases had no gene match. As DNA, the CDR3 is TGTGCCAGTAGTATAGCGGGGGGACTAGATACGCAGTATTTT. Protein product: CASSIAGGLDTQYF. Looking up the rest from reference TRBV19 and TRBJ2-3 gives the full variable domain: DGGITQSPKYLFRKEGQNVTLSCEQNLNHDAMYWYRQDPGQGLRLIYYSQIVNDFQKGDIAEGYSVSREKKESFPLTVTSAQKNPTAFYLCASSIAGGLDTQYFGPGTRLTVL.

The chain combines TRBV3-1 (or the pseudogene TRBV3-2) with TRBJ2-2; the match to TRBD1 covers 10 bases. CDR3 length: 18 residues. CDR1 and CDR2 (germline): LGHDT, YNNKEL (reference sequence). V dropped 5 bases and J dropped 0; count of bases not matched to a gene: 9. The CDR3 spells CASSGHPGTGANTGELFF. The CDR3 DNA sequence: TGTGCCAGCAGCGGACATCCCGGGACAGGGGCGAACACCGGGGAGCTGTTTTTT.

This clone was detected a few times. This sequence joins TRBV7-9 and TRBJ1-2; 8 bases are a match to TRBD1. The trim removed 5 bases at V and 4 bases at J, leaving 9 bases unmatched. CDR3 length: 15 amino acids. Germline CDR1 reads SEHNR; CDR2 reads FQNEAQ (reference sequence). CDR3 sequence reads: CASSQPDRARYGYTF. CDR3 bases: TGTGCCAGCAGCCAGCCGGACAGGGCCCGCTATGGCTACACCTTC.

The genes are TRBV4-1 and TRBJ2-5; 8 bases are shared with TRBD1. The CDR3 totals 18 residues. The V gene end was trimmed by 1 base and the J gene end by 4 bases; junction bases not matched to a gene: 14. Germline CDR1 is MGHRA and CDR2 is YSYEKL. DNA of the CDR3: TGCGCCAGCAGCCAAGGCGGGGCCAGGGGGCCGTTGGGAGAGACCCAGTACTTC. Translating gives CASSQGGARGPLGETQYF.

This clone was observed a few times. The chain has TRBV28 and TRBJ2-5; 11 bases map to TRBD2. The trim removed 2 bases at V and 1 base at J, leaving 3 bases unmatched. Germline lookup yields CDR1 MDHEN and CDR2 SYDVKM. CDR3 length: 16 amino acids. The chain's CDR3 is CASSLRLAGGQETQYF. The CDR3 bases are TGTGCCAGCAGTTTAAGGCTAGCGGGGGGCCAAGAGACCCAGTACTTC.

This clone has just a few counts. The chain recombines TRBV7-2 with TRBJ2-3; D uncertain. V was pared by 0 bases and J by 4 bases, with 5 bases between. This CDR3 region has 13 residues. Germline V gene data show CDR1 as SGHTA and CDR2 as FQGNSA. The CDR3 spells CASSLAPSDTQYF. CDR3 bases: TGTGCCAGCAGCTTAGCCCCTTCAGATACGCAGTATTTT. The full variable domain, completed using reference TRBV7-2 and TRBJ2-3, is GAGVSQSPSNKVTEKGKDVELRCDPISGHTALYWYRQSLGQGLEFLIYFQGNSAPDKSGLPSDRFSAERTGGSVSTLTIQRTQQEDSAVYLCASSLAPSDTQYFGPGTRLTVL.

The chain employs TRBV7-2 and TRBJ1-6; 7 bases line up with TRBD1. V trimming: 5 bases; J trimming: 6 bases; junction bases outside the gene matches: 10. Per germline, CDR1 SGHTA and CDR2 FQGNSA. This CDR3 is built from 16 residues. DNA of the CDR3: TGTGCCAGCAGCGCAACAGGGGACGTTCGTAATTCACCCCTCCACTTT. Residues: CASSATGDVRNSPLHF.

The V gene is TRBV6-2 or TRBV6-3, the J gene TRBJ2-7; 7 bases align to TRBD1. Germline CDR1 reads MNHEY; CDR2 reads SVGEGT. The CDR3 extends over 14 amino acids. V lost 6 bases and J lost 0; bases outside the gene matches: 5. CDR3 coding DNA: TGTGCCAGCAGCCCCGACAGGGTCTCCTACGAGCAGTACTTC. This translates into CASSPDRVSYEQYF.

V and J are TRBV6-1 and TRBJ1-2; D perhaps matches TRBD1 (6 bases). V was pared by 4 bases and J by 4 bases, with 19 bases between. The CDR3 is 16 amino acids. Germline lookup yields CDR1 MNHNS and CDR2 SASEGT. The CDR3 region is CASSALLPGQSYGYTF. The CDR3 bases are TGTGCCAGCAGTGCCCTACTCCCCGGACAGAGCTATGGCTACACCTTC.

The chain carries TRBV19 and TRBJ1-2; D remains ambiguous. The CDR3 sequence is 15 residues long. The germline V and J ends were trimmed by 5 bases and 0 bases, with 13 bases remaining between them. The germline V gene has CDR1 LNHDA and CDR2 SQIVND (reference sequence). For the CDR3, the DNA is TGTGCCAGTAGTCGAAGCGGGAGTTCTAACTATGGCTACACCTTC. It specifies CASSRSGSSNYGYTF.

The sample holds a few counts of this clone. J is TRBJ1-1 and V is TRBV29-1; TRBD1 agrees at 7 bases. With V trimmed by 3 bases and J by 3 bases, 4 bases remained unmatched. Germline CDR1 SQVTM, CDR2 ANQGSEA. The CDR3 sequence is 13 residues long. CDR3 coding DNA: TGCAGCGTTGAGAGGGGGCGGGACACTGAAGCTTTCTTT. Translated: CSVERGRDTEAFF.

The J gene is TRBJ1-3, the V gene TRBV19, with 10 bases that match TRBD1. After removal of 1 base from V and 8 bases from J, the junction contained 8 bases not matched to a gene. The CDR3 runs to 16 residues. Per germline, CDR1 LNHDA and CDR2 SQIVND (reference sequence). The CDR3, as DNA: TGTGCCAGTAGTATAGCCCGACAGGGGGCTGGCCACACCATATATTTT. Its translation is CASSIARQGAGHTIYF.

The chain is built from TRBV7-9 and TRBJ2-1; a possible D gene is TRBD2 (5 bases). The CDR3 totals 14 residues. The V and J ends lost 5 bases and 3 bases respectively, with 11 bases between them. In germline, CDR1 is SEHNR, CDR2 FQNEAQ (reference sequence). CDR3: CASSPEGVYNEQFF. The CDR3 region has the DNA TGTGCCAGCAGCCCCGAGGGCGTCTACAATGAGCAGTTCTTC.

This chain joins TRBV14 and TRBJ2-3; TRBD2 matches at 8 bases. CDR3 size: 16 residues. Per germline, CDR1 SGHDN and CDR2 FVKESK. The J segment lost 2 bases and the V segment lost 5 bases, leaving 9 bases of the junction unmatched. The CDR3 coding sequence is TGTGCCAGCAGCGGTTATACTAGCGGACCCACAGATACGCAGTATTTT. Amino acids: CASSGYTSGPTDTQYF.

This clone appeared a few times. The CDR3 loop reads CSVAQLQGSYTF. The CDR3 nucleotides read TGCAGCGTTGCCCAGCTACAGGGATCCTACACCTTC. This chain links TRBV29-1 with TRBJ1-2, with D possibly matching TRBD1 (6 bases). Trimming removed 4 bases from V and 10 bases from J, with 16 bases in between. There are 12 residues in the CDR3. Per the germline V gene, CDR1 is SQVTM and CDR2 is ANQGSEA.

This sequence joins TRBV5-5 and TRBJ2-1, with TRBD2 matching over 14 bases. The CDR3 has 17 residues. Germline V gives CDR1 SGHKS, CDR2 YYEKEE (reference sequence). Trimming at V came to 0 bases and at J to 8 bases, leaving 7 bases not matched to a gene. The CDR3 here is CASSLGLRLAGGHEQFF. The CDR3 coding sequence is TGTGCCAGCAGCTTGGGTCTCCGACTAGCGGGGGGGCATGAGCAGTTCTTC.

The V call is TRBV3-1 (or the pseudogene TRBV3-2), the J call TRBJ1-6; a possible D gene is TRBD1 (5 bases). CDR3 length: 12 amino acids. From germline, CDR1 is LGHDT and CDR2 YNNKEL (reference sequence). The V gene lost 5 bases and the J gene lost 13 bases, with 12 bases spanning the gap. The DNA of the CDR3 is TGTGCCAGCAGCTCCAGGGTCCGGCCCCTCCACTTT. Protein sequence: CASSSRVRPLHF.

This clone was seen only once. CDR3 DNA sequence: TGTGCCAGTAGGGGGGACACGCCACGACTGTTTTTT. Translation: CASRGDTPRLFF. The genes are TRBV19 and TRBJ1-4; weak D call: TRBD1 (6 bases). The germline V gene has CDR1 LNHDA and CDR2 SQIVND (reference sequence). The CDR3 is made up of 12 amino acids. V was pared by 6 bases and J by 13 bases, with 15 bases between.

The chain combines TRBV4-3 with TRBJ2-6, with TRBD2 as a possible D gene (6 bases). Germline V lookup: CDR1 LGHNA, CDR2 YSLEER. The CDR3 has 16 amino acids. V was clipped by 4 bases and J by 2 bases, with 12 bases between them. The CDR3 DNA reads as TGCGCCAGCAGCCGTGGGCTAGCGCCTGGGGCCAACGTCCTGACTTTC. It codes for CASSRGLAPGANVLTF.

The chain links TRBV10-1 to TRBJ1-1; 7 bases are shared with TRBD1. Looked up from germline, CDR1 is WNHNN and CDR2 is SYGVQD (reference sequence). V was clipped by 0 bases and J by 3 bases; unmatched bases: 7. The CDR3 extends over 16 amino acids. CDR3 protein: CASSESGGFGYTEAFF. CDR3 nucleotide sequence: TGCGCCAGCAGTGAGTCAGGGGGCTTTGGGTACACTGAAGCTTTCTTT.

The CDR3 reads CASSISGGPAGELFF. CDR3 nucleotide sequence: TGTGCCAGTAGTATCTCAGGAGGACCGGCCGGGGAGCTGTTTTTT. The chain uses TRBV19 and TRBJ2-2; possibly TRBD2 for D (5 bases). Germline V CDR1 and CDR2: LNHDA, SQIVND (reference sequence). Trimming took 3 bases from V and 6 from J, leaving 14 bases between them. CDR3 size: 15 residues.

CDR3 in DNA: TGTGCCAGTAGTTCCGCCAGGGATTCATCATCTAACTATGGCTACACCTTC. Protein sequence: CASSSARDSSSNYGYTF. This chain connects TRBV19 to TRBJ1-2; tentative D call: TRBD1 (5 bases). This CDR3 is built from 17 residues. V lost 5 bases and J lost 0, with 19 bases in between. Germline loops: CDR1 LNHDA, CDR2 SQIVND (reference sequence).